This T cell receptor (beta chain) was documented in a study of OX40 agonist ivuxolimab in advanced cancers. Turning to the study itself: Patients undergoing dose escalation presented with hepatocellular carcinoma, melanoma, renal cell or head and neck cancer. Age averaged 60 years (range about 23 to 80), and 82.7% were male. Study outcomes and limitations: Expanded clones were, on average, more numerous in CD8+ T cells than in CD4+.

About this clone itself: Antigen: not known.

TCRdb's copy holds only in-frame clones and misses some; the assay was immunoSEQ multiplex PCR. The profile shows tens of thousands of clones, roughly 88% of them singletons. The germline gives CDR1 SEHNR, CDR2 FQNEAQ (reference sequence). J gave up 0 bases and V 1 base, and 6 bases lay outside the gene matches. This CDR3 comprises 16 residues. This sequence was found in an adult with an advanced solid tumor such as melanoma, head and neck, liver or kidney cancer. V gene TRBV7-9 combines with J gene TRBJ2-7; 7 nucleotides align to TRBD2. Source: CD4+ or CD8+ T cells sorted from blood, taken in a trial of the OX40 agonist ivuxolimab. The CDR3 nucleotides read TGTGCCAGCAGCTTAGATGTGGGGGGGATCTCCTACGAGCAGTACTTC. Translating it yields CASSLDVGGISYEQYF. Full variable domain (remainder filled in from reference TRBV7-9 and TRBJ2-7): DTGVSQNPRHKITKRGQNVTFRCDPISEHNRLYWYRQTLGQGPEFLTYFQNEAQLEKSRLLSDRFSAERPKGSFSTLEIQRTEQGDSAMYLCASSLDVGGISYEQYFGPGTRLTVT.